The following is a T cell receptor (beta chain) sequence with its context. This clonotype was detected only a few times. Its antigen has not been determined. Base qualities are missing; no much larger clone stands one base away. This sample is drawn from a study of T cell repertoires in cytomegalovirus infection (dated by TCRdb to between 2019 and 2020). In the study overall: Alongside well-studied HLA-B-restricted epitopes, the peptide stimulations were aimed at recently identified HLA-C-restricted CMV epitopes, whose presentation resists viral immunomodulation. Donor HLA type was relevant to the analysis, because carriage of CMV infection together with the matching HLA type was indicated by public TCR beta signatures.

For CDR1 and CDR2, the germline V gene (reference sequence) lists MNHEY and SMNVEV. The V end gives up 2 bases and the J end 6 bases, leaving 6 bases in the junction not matched to a gene. The CDR3 contains 15 residues, cysteine and phenylalanine counted. Only the CDR3 portion is preserved as DNA: 45 bases, with reading frame beginning at the first base. Overall study outcomes, separate from this receptor: Cumulative frequency of public TCR beta family members discriminated carriers of CMV infection plus the relevant HLA type in this cohort and an independent 352-donor cohort. The ex vivo response was dominated by HLA-C-restricted CMV-specific TCR beta clonotypes, and the single most frequent clonotype in two of eight donors was supplied by these HLA-C-restricted clonotypes.

The data were produced on an Illumina HiSeq 1500. The raw public reads went through TCRdb reprocessing: fastp at Q25, MiXCR clone calling, in-frame beta chains kept. Each CDR3 protein gets just one entry, which takes the most common genes and DNA from the rows behind it. The sample table holds approximately 1,000,000 distinct CDR3 sequences, of which approximately 33% were seen once. Of the sample, about an eighth falls within the top ten clones. The sample's treatment or condition label, in plain terms: in vitro stimulation with specific CMV peptide epitopes to enrich CMV-specific T cells. The receptor's source is a human donor in good health (CMV status not recorded). Some clones in this sample may be carry-over from other donors' samples. Here the chain combines TRBV27 and TRBJ2-1, with 8 middle bases fitting TRBD2. Source: cultured CD8+ T cells from PBMCs, taken from culture after CMV antigen stimulation. The sequenced DNA: TGTGCCAGCAGTTTACCGGGGGGGGCCTTCAATGAGCAGTTCTTC. This is translated as CASSLPGGAFNEQFF.